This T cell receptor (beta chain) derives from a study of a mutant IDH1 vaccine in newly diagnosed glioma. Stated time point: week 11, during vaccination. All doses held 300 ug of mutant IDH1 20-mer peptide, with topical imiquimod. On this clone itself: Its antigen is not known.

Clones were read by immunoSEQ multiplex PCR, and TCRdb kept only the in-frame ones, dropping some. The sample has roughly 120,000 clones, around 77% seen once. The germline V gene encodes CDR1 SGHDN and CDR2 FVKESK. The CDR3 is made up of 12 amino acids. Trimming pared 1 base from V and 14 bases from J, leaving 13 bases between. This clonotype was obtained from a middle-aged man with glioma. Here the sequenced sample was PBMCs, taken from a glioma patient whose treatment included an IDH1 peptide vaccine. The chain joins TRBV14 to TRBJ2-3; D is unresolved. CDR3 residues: CASSQGSTRAYF. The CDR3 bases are TGTGCCAGCAGCCAAGGGTCAACAAGGGCGTATTTT.